The clone carrying this T cell receptor beta chain was found a few times. This entry belongs to a study of T cells in Graves' hyperthyroidism and ophthalmopathy. It was RNA transcripts that yielded the amplified TCR beta CDR3 regions. In the first-round RT-PCR of the TCR CDR3, the HTBI primer set was used. Each CDR3 protein gets one entry after TCRdb re-called the multiplex PCR reads with MiXCR. The sample consists of more than 600,000 distinct CDR3 sequences, 16% of them appearing once. The germline V gene has CDR1 LGHNT and CDR2 FRNRAP. The ends lost 3 bases at V and 2 bases at J; junction bases unmatched: 8. The CDR3 consists of 16 residues.

The sample comprised blood. The receptor comes from a man in his late teens or twenties with Graves' hyperthyroidism. The rearrangement uses TRBV12-5 and TRBJ2-7, with TRBD1 identical over 9 bases. The CDR3 here is CASGFLLGTGPYEQYF. CDR3 in DNA: TGTGCTAGTGGTTTTCTACTGGGGACAGGGCCCTACGAGCAGTACTTC.